This is a list of T cell receptor beta chains from one sample in a study of blood T cell repertoires in COVID-19. The repertoire was sequenced with immunoSEQ multiplex PCR; TCRdb's copy has only in-frame clones and lacks some. The table records fewer than 150,000 clones, 85% to 90% of them present only once. Sequenced material: peripheral blood. Receptor source: a human donor in a cohort sampled during active COVID-19. CDR3s leave out the opening cysteine and the closing phenylalanine or tryptophan. Each record gives: J gene, V gene, CDR3 protein.

J: TRBJ2-1
V: TRBV5-4
CDR3: ASSSTLPRGTYNEQF

J: TRBJ2-3
V: TRBV19
CDR3: ASSISSGARPDTQY

J: TRBJ2-3
V: TRBV7-2
CDR3: ASSLGLAAGLGDTQY

J: TRBJ1-1
V: TRBV19
CDR3: ASSISPNLQGNTEAF

J: TRBJ2-1
V: TRBV20-1
CDR3: SAIWGIGQF

J: TRBJ2-1
V: TRBV27
CDR3: ASSLRRLAGYNEQF

J: TRBJ1-6
V: TRBV5-6
CDR3: ASRKLAGDSPLH

J: TRBJ2-7
V: TRBV2
CDR3: ASGRKVTEQY

J: TRBJ1-2
V: TRBV11-2
CDR3: ASSLQGQRGGYT

J: TRBJ1-3
V: TRBV6-5
CDR3: ASSYSNPPARDTIY

J: TRBJ2-4
V: TRBV5-4
CDR3: ARSLGTGGGALAKNIQY

J: TRBJ2-7
V: TRBV5-4
CDR3: ASSPTGGRSSYEQY

J: TRBJ1-2
V: TRBV27
CDR3: ASSSGRGFGGYT

J: TRBJ2-1
V: TRBV5-1
CDR3: ASSKQGSGNEQF

J: TRBJ2-1
V: TRBV13
CDR3: ASSFSGRVDEQF

J: TRBJ1-2
V: TRBV30
CDR3: AWSRTGTGNGYT

J: TRBJ1-3
V: TRBV5-1
CDR3: ASSLDNSGNTIY

J: TRBJ1-1
V: TRBV11-2
CDR3: ASSLRFNAGMNTEAF

J: TRBJ1-1
V: TRBV11-3
CDR3: ASSLDGRGDTEAF

J: TRBJ1-2
V: TRBV4-3
CDR3: ASSQTGGLGYT

J: TRBJ2-7
V: TRBV4-1
CDR3: ASSQEGTGIREQY

J: TRBJ1-2
V: TRBV7-2
CDR3: ASSLVTQGGYT

J: TRBJ1-6
V: TRBV7-2
CDR3: ASSLEIGGSANSPLH

J: TRBJ2-5
V: TRBV5-1
CDR3: ASSLGVSQETQY

J: TRBJ1-2
V: TRBV4-1
CDR3: ASSQLPGQPRVGYT

J: TRBJ2-2
V: TRBV19
CDR3: ASSIGHPRTGELF

J: TRBJ2-1
V: TRBV11-3
CDR3: ASSSAVLNTNEQF

J: TRBJ2-2
V: TRBV9
CDR3: ASSEGGLAGGPWRTGELF

J: TRBJ2-2
V: TRBV11-3
CDR3: ASSLARGGELF

J: TRBJ1-2
V: TRBV7-9
CDR3: ASTLDPTGWTGYT

J: TRBJ2-1
V: TRBV9
CDR3: ASSAGLAGGPVEQF

J: TRBJ2-1
V: TRBV6-2/TRBV6-3
CDR3: ASSHRTSGGINSYNEQF

J: TRBJ1-5
V: TRBV19
CDR3: ASRSGGNNQPQH

J: TRBJ2-1
V: TRBV5-1
CDR3: ASNPNLGSAVNNEQF

J: TRBJ2-5
V: TRBV5-4
CDR3: ASSPGQNQETQY

J: TRBJ1-2
V: TRBV5-1
CDR3: ASRLGTGYGYT

J: TRBJ1-1
V: TRBV5-4
CDR3: ATYSPRPRGTEAF

J: TRBJ1-2
V: TRBV18
CDR3: ASSLQTVKHYGYT

J: TRBJ1-1
V: TRBV19
CDR3: ASSTRNTEAF

J: TRBJ2-7
V: TRBV5-1
CDR3: ASRRDSYEQY

J: TRBJ2-1
V: TRBV7-8
CDR3: ASSLAPGLTTF

J: TRBJ1-5
V: TRBV2
CDR3: ASSEDRGGNQPQH